This T cell receptor beta chain was sequenced in a study of T cells after yellow fever vaccination. Study results and caveats: Once the booster was given, most primary-vaccination clones reappeared, at approximately 97% for CD4 and approximately 88% for CD8. Just a small share of clonotypes turned up in the CD4 compartment as well as the CD8 compartment. The bulk population could contribute abundant contaminating clonotypes to FACS-sorted repertoires.

TCR cDNA, made by 5'RACE template switching, carried an added universal primer site and UMIs. Using its own MiXCR run on the 5' RACE reads, TCRdb lists one record per CDR3 protein. The table includes over 150,000 distinct CDR3 sequences, approximately 6% detected once. This clonotype appeared a few times. Its antigen is undetermined. The CDR3 loop spans 15 amino acids. Trimming removed 5 bases from V and 0 bases from J; junction bases left unmatched: 3. Germline lookup yields CDR1 SGHTA and CDR2 FQGNSA. The input for sequencing was CD4+ T cells sorted from PBMCs, taken on the day of the first yellow fever vaccination. The sequence derives from a man between 18 and 35 years old who received the YFV17D yellow fever vaccine. V usage is TRBV7-2 and J usage is TRBJ2-2; 7 positions agree with TRBD2. CDR3 loop: CASSGRGANTGELFF. DNA for the CDR3: TGTGCCAGCAGCGGCCGGGGGGCGAACACCGGGGAGCTGTTTTTT.